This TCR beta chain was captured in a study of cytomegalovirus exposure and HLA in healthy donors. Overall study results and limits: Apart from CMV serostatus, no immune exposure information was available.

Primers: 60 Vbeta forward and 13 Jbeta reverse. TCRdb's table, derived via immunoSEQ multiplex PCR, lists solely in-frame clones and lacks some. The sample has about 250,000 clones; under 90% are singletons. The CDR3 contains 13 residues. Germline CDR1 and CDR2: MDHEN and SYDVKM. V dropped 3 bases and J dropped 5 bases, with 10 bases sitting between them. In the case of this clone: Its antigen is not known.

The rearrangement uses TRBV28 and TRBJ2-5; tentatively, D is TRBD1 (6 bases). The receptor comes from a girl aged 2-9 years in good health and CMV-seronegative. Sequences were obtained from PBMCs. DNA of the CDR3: TGTGCCAGCAGTTTTTTGCAGGGGGAGACCCAGTACTTC. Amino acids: CASSFLQGETQYF.